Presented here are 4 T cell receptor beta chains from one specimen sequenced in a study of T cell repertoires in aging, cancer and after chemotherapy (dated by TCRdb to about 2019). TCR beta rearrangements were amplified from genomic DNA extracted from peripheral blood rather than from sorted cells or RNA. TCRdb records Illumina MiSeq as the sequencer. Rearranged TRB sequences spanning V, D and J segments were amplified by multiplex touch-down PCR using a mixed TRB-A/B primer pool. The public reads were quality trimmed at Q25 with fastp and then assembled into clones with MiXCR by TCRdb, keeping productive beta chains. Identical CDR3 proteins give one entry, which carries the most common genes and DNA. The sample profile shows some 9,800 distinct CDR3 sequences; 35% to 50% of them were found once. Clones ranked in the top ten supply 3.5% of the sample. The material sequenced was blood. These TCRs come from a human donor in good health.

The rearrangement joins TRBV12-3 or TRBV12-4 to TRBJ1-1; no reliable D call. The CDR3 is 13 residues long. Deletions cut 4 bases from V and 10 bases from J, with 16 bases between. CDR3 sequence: CASSSASDVGAFF. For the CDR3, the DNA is TGTGCCAGCAGTTCCGCCTCAGATGTCGGAGCTTTCTTT.

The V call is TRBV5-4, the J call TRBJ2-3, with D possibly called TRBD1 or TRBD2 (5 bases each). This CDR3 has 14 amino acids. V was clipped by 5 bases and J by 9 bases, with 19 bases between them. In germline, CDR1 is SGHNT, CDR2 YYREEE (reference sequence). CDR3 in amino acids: CASRAAFLWGTQYF. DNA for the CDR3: TGTGCCAGCAGAGCGGCCTTCCTTTGGGGGACGCAGTATTTT.

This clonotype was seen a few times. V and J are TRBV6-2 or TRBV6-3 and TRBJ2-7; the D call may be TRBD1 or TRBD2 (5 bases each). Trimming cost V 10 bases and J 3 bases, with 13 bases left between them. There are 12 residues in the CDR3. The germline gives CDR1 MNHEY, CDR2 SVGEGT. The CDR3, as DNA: TGTGCCATCTGGGGGTTGGGCTACGAGCAGTACTTC. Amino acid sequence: CAIWGLGYEQYF.

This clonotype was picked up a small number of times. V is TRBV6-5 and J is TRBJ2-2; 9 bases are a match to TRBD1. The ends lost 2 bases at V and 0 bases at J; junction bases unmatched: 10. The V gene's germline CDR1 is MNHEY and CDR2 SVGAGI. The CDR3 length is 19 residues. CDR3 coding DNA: TGTGCCAGCAGTTACGCGGGACAGGGCCTTACCTCGAACACCGGGGAGCTGTTTTTT. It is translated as CASSYAGQGLTSNTGELFF.